This T cell receptor (beta chain) stems from a study of blood T cells in healthy people across ages (dated by TCRdb to about 2015). Notes on the research overall: In model experiments, roughly one uniquely barcoded TCR beta cDNA molecule per two T cells was captured by template switching. Age-related changes in TCR beta repertoire diversity were measured in the study by deep sequencing normalized with unique cDNA molecular identifiers. The donors were split into four age groups: young (average roughly 15 years), middle-aged (39), aged (more than 60) and long-lived (approximately 80). To avoid experimental bias, donors of different ages were spread randomly across the sequencing lanes. For two donors (one aged 18 to 30 and one aged 80 or older), the study analyzed two additional independent replicas of 1 million unique cDNA reads from the same blood draw. General study outcomes and caveats: The long-lived group showed more naive CD4+ T cells, fewer expanded clones and increased TCR diversity than the aged group, suggesting age selection. The CMV infection status of donors was not known, potentially confounding age-related changes in expanded clonotypes. Observed TCR beta diversity per million T cells fell roughly linearly with age, and a significant reduction was already apparent by age around 44. Estimates of total diversity based on one million sequenced T cells were regarded as lower bounds and as underestimates. Observed TCR beta diversity correlated strongly with the percentage of naive T cells measured by flow cytometry. Because profiling used bulk unsorted PBMCs, naive and antigen-experienced compartments could not be compared conclusively.

Systemically healthy Caucasian individuals from Russia, over 30 in total and aged about 6 to 100 years, were included as donors. Ten milliliters of peripheral blood were drawn from each donor into EDTA-treated Vacutainer tubes. Ficoll-Paque density-gradient centrifugation was used to isolate PBMCs, with at least 6 million per sample. Total RNA, at least 6 micrograms per sample, was extracted from PBMCs with Trizol reagent. For every donor, flow cytometry on a PBMC aliquot measured the percentage of naive CD45RAhigh/CD27high T cells. This clonotype occurred many times. This clone's antigen is unknown. No much larger clonotype is one base removed from it; base qualities were not supplied. The library was built by means of 5' RACE. TCRdb records Illumina HiSeq 2500 as the sequencer. The second PCR ran for about 7 to 11 cycles and used a J-beta primer mix along with a sample-barcoded 5' primer. Each TCR beta cDNA molecule received a unique molecular identifier from a template-switch 5' adaptor carrying 12 random nucleotides. Each sample yielded at least 2.5 million CDR3-containing paired-end reads. All of the RNA was converted into first-strand cDNA using the Mint cDNA synthesis kit, with a TRBC-specific oligonucleotide serving as the primer. Following uracil-DNA glycosylase treatment, a first 18-cycle PCR with universal primers M1SS and BC2_uni_R was performed on all cDNA. Turning to the authors' computational methods: For normalization, 1 million high-quality reads, each with a distinct molecular identifier, were randomly selected from each sample. Reads with shared molecular identifiers were discarded instead of being binned into consensus sequences. CDR3 identification, clonotype clustering and error correction used MiTCR with a Q25 quality threshold and the strictest error-elimination algorithm. A nonparametric unseen species model using Euler transformation provided a lower-bound estimate of total TCR beta diversity. TCRdb cleaned the public reads at Q25 with fastp, built clones with MiXCR and kept in-frame beta chains. For every CDR3 protein sequence, its rows merge into one entry that carries the most common genes and DNA. What appears here as the V and J calls and clone size reflects TCRdb's work, not the paper's. For this sample there are roughly 680,000 distinct CDR3 sequences; roughly half appear just once. The ten biggest clones cover roughly 13% of the sample.

This sequence was found in a woman of 80 years or more in good health. The specimen was blood.

The DNA sequence is TGTGCCAGCAGTCGTAACAGGGGCGTTCGAAACAATGAGCAGTTCTTC. It is translated as CASSRNRGVRNNEQFF. Recombination connected TRBV6-5 to TRBJ2-1; TRBD1 matches 7 bases in the middle. The germline V gene sets CDR1 to MNHEY and CDR2 to SVGAGI. Taken from cysteine to phenylalanine, the CDR3 has 16 residues. This entry keeps only the CDR3 DNA: 48 bases, framed from base 1. Ends trimmed: V by 5 bases, J by 5 bases; bases unmatched to a gene: 12.